Below, one T cell receptor (beta chain) is given with its context. Its antigen is not identified. The entry originates in a study of cytomegalovirus exposure and HLA in healthy donors. Whole-study findings and limits: Most TCR sequences were uncommon, yet certain public TCRs appeared in many donors. TCR beta chains numbering 164 were designated cytomegalovirus-associated.

The PCR used 60 Vbeta and 13 Jbeta primers. Only in-frame clones appear in the TCRdb table, and some are missing; sequencing was by immunoSEQ multiplex PCR. Across 150,000 to 250,000 clones, the top ten clones capture almost 0.75% of the sample. Per germline, CDR1 MNHEY and CDR2 SVGAGI. The CDR3 runs to 15 residues. V was pared by 4 bases and J by 0 bases, with 12 bases between. This TCR derives from a boy aged 10-17 years in good health and CMV-seronegative. Sample: PBMCs. This rearrangement joins TRBV6-5 to TRBJ1-1, with no clear D. CDR3 region: CASSSTTTMNTEAFF. CDR3 in DNA: TGTGCCAGCAGTTCCACGACAACGATGAACACTGAAGCTTTCTTT.